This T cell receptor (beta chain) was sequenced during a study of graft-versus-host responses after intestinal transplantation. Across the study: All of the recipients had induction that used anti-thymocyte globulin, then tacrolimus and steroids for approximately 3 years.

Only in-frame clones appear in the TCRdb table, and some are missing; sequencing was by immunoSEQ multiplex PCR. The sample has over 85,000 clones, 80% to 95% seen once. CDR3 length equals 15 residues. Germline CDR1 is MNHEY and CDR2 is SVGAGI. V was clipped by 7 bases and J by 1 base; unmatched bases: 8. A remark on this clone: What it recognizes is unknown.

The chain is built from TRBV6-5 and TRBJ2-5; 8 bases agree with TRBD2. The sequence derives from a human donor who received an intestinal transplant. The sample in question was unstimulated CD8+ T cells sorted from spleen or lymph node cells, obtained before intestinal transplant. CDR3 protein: CASTLWSGSQETQYF. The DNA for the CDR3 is TGTGCCAGCACCCTCTGGAGCGGGAGCCAAGAGACCCAGTACTTC.